The 24 T cell receptor beta chains given below trace back to one sample, sequenced in a study of T cell responses to AZD1222 COVID-19 vaccine. The protocol was immunoSEQ multiplex PCR, while the TCRdb copy is restricted to in-frame clones and leaves out a portion. The sample yields 150,000 to 180,000 clones, about 85% seen once. The sample here was peripheral blood, taken on day 0 of AZD1222 vaccination. The receptors were sampled from an adult in good health.

The chain joins TRBV5-6 to TRBJ1-5, with TRBD1 identical over 9 bases. This CDR3 is built from 16 residues. Trimming removed 4 bases from V and 6 bases from J; junction bases left unmatched: 11. Germline V gives CDR1 SGHDT, CDR2 YYEEEE. Written as DNA, the CDR3 is TGTGCCAGCAGCGCACTTTCACAGGGGGCAGGTCAGCCCCAGCATTTT. It codes for CASSALSQGAGQPQHF.

The V and J genes are TRBV4-3 and TRBJ2-3; D unresolved. V lost 1 base and J 3 bases, leaving 11 bases between the germline ends. Germline CDR1 reads LGHNA; CDR2 reads YSLEER. CDR3 length equals 15 residues. The CDR3 reads CASSQGPAITDTQYF. Written as DNA, the CDR3 is TGCGCCAGCAGCCAAGGGCCAGCGATAACAGATACGCAGTATTTT.

The J gene is TRBJ1-6, the V gene TRBV19; TRBD1 matches 7 bases. Trimming at V came to 5 bases and at J to 6 bases, leaving 4 bases not matched to a gene. The germline CDR1 and CDR2 sequences are LNHDA and SQIVND (reference sequence). CDR3 length: 14 amino acids. CDR3 amino acids: CASSGGDSNSPLHF. DNA of the CDR3: TGTGCCAGTAGTGGTGGGGACAGTAATTCACCCCTCCACTTT.

This chain connects TRBV19 to TRBJ1-3; the match to TRBD1 covers 9 bases. Germline loops: CDR1 LNHDA, CDR2 SQIVND (reference sequence). V lost 8 bases and J lost 6; bases outside the gene matches: 8. The CDR3 is 14 residues long. The chain's CDR3 is CASATTGGVNTIYF. The CDR3 nucleotides read TGTGCCAGTGCGACCACAGGGGGCGTAAACACCATATATTTT.

The V gene is TRBV6-5, the J gene TRBJ1-6; maybe TRBD1 (5 bases). Deletions cut 5 bases from V and 9 bases from J, with 17 bases between. The germline CDR1 and CDR2 sequences are MNHEY and SVGAGI. This CDR3 comprises 15 residues. The CDR3 DNA follows: TGTGCCAGCAGTCAAAAAGGGGTCGCGGGTTCACCCCTCCACTTT. It specifies CASSQKGVAGSPLHF.

The genes are TRBV5-6 and TRBJ2-3; D might be TRBD1 or TRBD2, each matching 5 bases. Germline CDR1 and CDR2: SGHDT and YYEEEE. Trimming removed 3 bases from V and 2 bases from J, with 13 bases in between. The CDR3 loop spans 15 amino acids. CDR3 sequence: CASSSWAGTTDTQYF. The DNA of the CDR3 is TGTGCCAGCAGCTCGTGGGCCGGGACCACAGATACGCAGTATTTT.

The rearrangement links TRBV6-4 to TRBJ2-7; D not resolved. The ends were cut back, 4 bases at V and 7 bases at J, with 14 bases in the middle. The CDR3 runs 13 residues. Germline CDR1 is MRHNA and CDR2 is SNTAGT. The CDR3 sequence is CASSVQPAREQYF. The CDR3 coding sequence is TGTGCCAGCAGTGTACAACCTGCACGGGAGCAGTACTTC.

CDR3 nucleotides: TGTGCCAGCAGCCAGGGACAGCTTAGTTCACCCCTCCACTTT. Translation: CASSQGQLSSPLHF. The chain combines TRBV7-2 with TRBJ1-6, with 7 bases lining up with TRBD1. Germline-derived CDR1 and CDR2 are SGHTA and FQGNSA. The CDR3 has 14 amino acids. V lost 5 bases and J lost 9; bases outside the gene matches: 7.

This chain joins TRBV2 and TRBJ1-1, with TRBD1 matching over 7 bases. Germline loops: CDR1 SNHLY, CDR2 FYNNEI. Trimming cost V 6 bases and J 0 bases; bases outside gene matches: 4. This CDR3 has 14 residues. Written as DNA, the CDR3 is TGTGCCAGCAGGACAGACAGGGTGAACACTGAAGCTTTCTTT. Its protein is CASRTDRVNTEAFF.

This clone occurred once. V gene TRBV6-5 combines with J gene TRBJ2-2, with D possibly being TRBD1 (5 bases). In germline, CDR1 is MNHEY, CDR2 SVGAGI. Trimming removed 0 bases from V and 11 bases from J, with 10 bases in between. This CDR3 region has 13 residues. The CDR3 sequence is CASSYSQGLELFF. CDR3 nucleotides: TGTGCCAGCAGTTACTCGCAGGGATTAGAGCTGTTTTTT.

The chain joins TRBV3-1 (or the pseudogene TRBV3-2) to TRBJ2-7; the D gene is possibly TRBD2 (5 bases). V lost 0 bases to trimming and J lost 1 base, with 7 bases between them. The germline V gene has CDR1 LGHDT and CDR2 YNNKEL (reference sequence). The CDR3 has 14 residues. The CDR3: CASSQDRGSYEQYF. CDR3 nucleotide sequence: TGTGCCAGCAGCCAAGATCGGGGTTCCTACGAGCAGTACTTC.

The rearrangement joins TRBV19 to TRBJ2-1, with 14 bases identical to TRBD2. V was pared by 5 bases and J by 6 bases, with 9 bases of the junction left unmatched. Germline V lookup: CDR1 LNHDA, CDR2 SQIVND (reference sequence). CDR3 length equals 17 residues. The CDR3 region has the DNA TGTGCCAGTAGTCCTCGACTAGCGGGGGGGCCTGGCAATGAGCAGTTCTTC. Encoded protein: CASSPRLAGGPGNEQFF.

V and J are TRBV29-1 and TRBJ2-7, with 7 bases fitting TRBD1. The J segment lost 2 bases and the V segment lost 4 bases, leaving 5 bases of the junction unmatched. Germline values: CDR1 SQVTM, CDR2 ANQGSEA. The CDR3 runs to 13 residues. The CDR3 loop is CSVGDDRAYEQYF. The CDR3 DNA reads as TGCAGCGTTGGGGACGACAGGGCCTACGAGCAGTACTTC.

This clone was found once. The rearrangement uses TRBV4-3 and TRBJ1-1; 7 bases fit TRBD1. The germline V gene has CDR1 LGHNA and CDR2 YSLEER. The CDR3 sequence is 15 residues long. Unmatched junction bases numbered 6, after V lost 3 bases and J lost 2 bases. The CDR3 region is CASSHYDRDNTEAFF. The CDR3 DNA reads TGCGCCAGCAGCCATTATGACAGGGATAACACTGAAGCTTTCTTT.

This rearrangement joins TRBV19 to TRBJ2-7; 7 bases agree with TRBD1. The V gene end was trimmed by 10 bases and the J gene end by 4 bases; junction bases not matched to a gene: 16. Germline V gene lookup returns CDR1 LNHDA and CDR2 SQIVND (reference sequence). The CDR3 loop spans 15 amino acids. The CDR3 DNA follows: TGTGCCACACGGAGTCCGGGACAGCTGTCGTACGAGCAGTACTTC. It translates to CATRSPGQLSYEQYF.

The V gene is TRBV5-8, the J gene TRBJ1-2, with a weak D call TRBD1 (5 bases). The CDR3 sequence is 15 residues long. Germline assignment: CDR1 SGHTS and CDR2 YDEGEE. V was clipped by 0 bases and J by 6 bases, with 15 bases between them. The chain's CDR3 is CASSLGAQPRDGYTF. The CDR3, as DNA: TGTGCCAGCAGCTTGGGGGCACAACCCAGGGATGGCTACACCTTC.

The chain couples TRBV19 to TRBJ1-5; maybe TRBD1 (5 bases). The CDR3 extends over 16 amino acids. V lost 4 bases and J lost 1, with 14 bases in between. From germline, CDR1 is LNHDA and CDR2 SQIVND (reference sequence). This chain's CDR3 is CASSTYSQGSNQPQHF. In DNA, the CDR3 is TGTGCCAGTAGTACCTACAGCCAGGGAAGCAATCAGCCCCAGCATTTT.

The chain uses TRBV5-1 and TRBJ1-5; 8 bases match TRBD1. CDR1 is SGHRS, CDR2 YFSETQ, per germline. This CDR3 is 15 amino acids long. The ends lost 4 bases at V and 1 base at J; junction bases unmatched: 4. CDR3 coding DNA: TGCGCCAGCAGCCCTGACAGGGGAAGCAATCAGCCCCAGCATTTT. Protein: CASSPDRGSNQPQHF.

Comment on this clone: A read error may account for a junction end that differs from germline. The genes are TRBV3-1 (or the pseudogene TRBV3-2) and TRBJ2-1; D may correspond to TRBD1 or TRBD2 (5 bases each). CDR3 length: 16 amino acids. Germline values: CDR1 LGHDT, CDR2 YNNKEL (reference sequence). Here the CDR3 reads CASSEDDTGTSDEQFF. The CDR3 coding sequence is TGTGCCAGCAGCGAAGACGACACGGGGACCTCGGATGAGCAGTTCTTC.

V is TRBV11-2 and J is TRBJ2-7; D remains unclear. The germline V gene has CDR1 SGHAT and CDR2 FQNNGV. This CDR3 contains 14 residues. Trimming pared 5 bases from V and 4 bases from J, leaving 15 bases between. The CDR3 spells CASSTEFIGYEQYF. The CDR3 DNA reads as TGTGCCAGCAGCACCGAGTTTATTGGGTACGAGCAGTACTTC.

This clone showed up just once. The rearrangement links TRBV7-2 to TRBJ2-7; TRBD1 agrees at 8 bases. The trim removed 2 bases at V and 1 base at J, leaving 4 bases unmatched. Germline lookup yields CDR1 SGHTA and CDR2 FQGNSA. This CDR3 has 15 amino acids. Written as DNA, the CDR3 is TGTGCCAGCAGCTTAAGTAGGGACAGGTCCTACGAGCAGTACTTC. As protein: CASSLSRDRSYEQYF.

CDR3 nucleotides: TGTGCCAGCAGCCCACAGGGCTATGGCTACACCTTC. Translating gives CASSPQGYGYTF. This chain joins TRBV7-9 and TRBJ1-2; D is possibly TRBD1 (6 bases). Germline CDR1 is SEHNR and CDR2 is FQNEAQ (reference sequence). With 5 bases removed from V and 4 bases from J, the gap between germline ends came to 8 bases. CDR3 length equals 12 residues.

This rearrangement joins TRBV27 to TRBJ1-5; D is possibly TRBD1 (6 bases). There are 15 residues in the CDR3. Germline V gene data show CDR1 as MNHEY and CDR2 as SMNVEV (reference sequence). V was clipped by 3 bases and J by 1 base, with 10 bases between them. CDR3 amino acids: CASSFGGLSNQPQHF. In DNA, the CDR3 is TGTGCCAGCAGTTTCGGGGGGCTAAGCAATCAGCCCCAGCATTTT.

The chain is built from TRBV19 and TRBJ2-2, with D tentatively TRBD1 (6 bases). Germline V gene lookup returns CDR1 LNHDA and CDR2 SQIVND (reference sequence). There are 14 residues in the CDR3. Trimming removed 0 bases at V and 7 bases at J, with 9 bases between. Here the CDR3 DNA reads TGTGCCAGTAGTATAGACAGGGGAAGCGGGGAGCTGTTTTTT. Protein sequence: CASSIDRGSGELFF.